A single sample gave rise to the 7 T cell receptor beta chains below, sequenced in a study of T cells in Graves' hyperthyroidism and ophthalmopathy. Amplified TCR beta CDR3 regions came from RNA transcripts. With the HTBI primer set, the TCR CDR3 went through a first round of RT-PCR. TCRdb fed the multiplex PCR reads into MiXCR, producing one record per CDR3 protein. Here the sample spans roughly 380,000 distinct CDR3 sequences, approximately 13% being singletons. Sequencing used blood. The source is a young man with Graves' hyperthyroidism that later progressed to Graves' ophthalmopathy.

The CDR3 sequence is CASSLAKGGRFYMKGYTF. The CDR3 region has the DNA TGTGCCAGCAGCTTGGCCAAGGGGGGACGATTCTACATGAAGGGCTACACCTTC. The rearrangement uses TRBV11-2 and TRBJ1-2, with D possibly matching TRBD1 (6 bases). The CDR3 covers 18 residues. Trimming cost V 3 bases and J 8 bases, with 28 bases left between them. The germline V gene encodes CDR1 SGHAT and CDR2 FQNNGV.

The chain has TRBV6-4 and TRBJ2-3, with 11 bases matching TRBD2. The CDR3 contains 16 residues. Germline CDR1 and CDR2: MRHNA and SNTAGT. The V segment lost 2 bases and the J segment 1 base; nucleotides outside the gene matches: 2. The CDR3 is CASSDELAGGTDTQYF. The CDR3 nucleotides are TGTGCCAGCAGTGACGAACTAGCGGGGGGCACAGATACGCAGTATTTT.

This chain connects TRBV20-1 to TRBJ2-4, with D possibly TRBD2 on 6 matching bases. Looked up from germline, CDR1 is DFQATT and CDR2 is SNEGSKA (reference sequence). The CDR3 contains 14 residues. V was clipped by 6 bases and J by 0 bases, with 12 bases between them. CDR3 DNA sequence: TGCAGTGCCCCCACGGGACTAGCCAAAAACATTCAGTACTTC. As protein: CSAPTGLAKNIQYF.

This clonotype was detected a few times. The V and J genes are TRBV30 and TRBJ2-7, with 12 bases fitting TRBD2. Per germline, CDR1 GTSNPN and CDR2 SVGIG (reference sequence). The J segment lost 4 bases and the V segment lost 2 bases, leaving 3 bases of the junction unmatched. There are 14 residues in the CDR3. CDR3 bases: TGTGCCTGGAGTTCTAGCGGGGGGGGATACGAGCAGTACTTC. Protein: CAWSSSGGGYEQYF.

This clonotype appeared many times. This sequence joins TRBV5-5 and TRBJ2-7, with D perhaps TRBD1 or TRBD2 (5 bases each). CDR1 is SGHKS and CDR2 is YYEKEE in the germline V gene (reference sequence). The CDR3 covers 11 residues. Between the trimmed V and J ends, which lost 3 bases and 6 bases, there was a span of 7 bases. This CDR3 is CASSWDREQYF. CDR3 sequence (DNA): TGTGCCAGCAGCTGGGACCGCGAGCAGTACTTC.

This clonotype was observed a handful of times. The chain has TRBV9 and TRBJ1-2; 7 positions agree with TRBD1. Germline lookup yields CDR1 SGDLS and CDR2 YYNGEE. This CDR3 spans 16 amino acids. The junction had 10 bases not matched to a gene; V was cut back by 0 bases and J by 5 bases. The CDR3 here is CASSVGGQSPNYGYTF. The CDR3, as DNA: TGTGCCAGCAGCGTAGGGGGACAGAGCCCCAATTATGGCTACACCTTC.

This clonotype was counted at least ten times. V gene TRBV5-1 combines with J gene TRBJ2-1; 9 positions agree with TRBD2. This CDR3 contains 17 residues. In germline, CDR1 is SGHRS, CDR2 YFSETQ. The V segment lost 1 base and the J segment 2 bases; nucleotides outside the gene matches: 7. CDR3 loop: CASSLRPGGGAYNEQFF. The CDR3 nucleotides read TGCGCCAGCAGCTTGAGGCCCGGCGGGGGGGCCTACAATGAGCAGTTCTTC.